This T cell receptor beta chain emerged from a study of blood T cell repertoires in COVID-19. Study as a whole: Whether acute or convalescent, the COVID-19 samples came from the United States, Italy and Spain. Nucleic acid was either cDNA or gDNA, and it came from T cells, B-cell-depleted T cells, or PBMCs.

Authors' data handling: Reference gene primer amplification yielded estimated nucleated cell counts. Generated by immunoSEQ multiplex PCR, the TCRdb table keeps only in-frame clones and is missing some. V and J calls and clone size come straight from that table; D and trimming were deduced from the DNA. The sample gives approximately 280,000 clones, about nine tenths of which show up once; 2% to 2.5% is in the top ten. V trimming: 3 bases; J trimming: 4 bases; junction bases outside the gene matches: 3. Per the germline V gene, CDR1 is SGHDT and CDR2 is YYEEEE. The CDR3 is 13 amino acids. The TCR sequence derives from a man aged 45-65 years with acute or convalescent COVID-19. The sample taken for sequencing was peripheral blood. This chain connects TRBV5-6 to TRBJ1-1; 7 positions match TRBD1. CDR3 nucleotides: TGTGCCAGCAGCTCCGGACAGGCCACTGAAGCTTTCTTT. Residues: CASSSGQATEAFF. Drawing the rest from reference TRBV5-6 and TRBJ1-1, the complete variable domain is DAGVTQSPTHLIKTRGQQVTLRCSPKSGHDTVSWYQQALGQGPQFIFQYYEEEERQRGNFPDRFSGHQFPNYSSELNVNALLLGDSALYLCASSSGQATEAFFGQGTRLTVV.